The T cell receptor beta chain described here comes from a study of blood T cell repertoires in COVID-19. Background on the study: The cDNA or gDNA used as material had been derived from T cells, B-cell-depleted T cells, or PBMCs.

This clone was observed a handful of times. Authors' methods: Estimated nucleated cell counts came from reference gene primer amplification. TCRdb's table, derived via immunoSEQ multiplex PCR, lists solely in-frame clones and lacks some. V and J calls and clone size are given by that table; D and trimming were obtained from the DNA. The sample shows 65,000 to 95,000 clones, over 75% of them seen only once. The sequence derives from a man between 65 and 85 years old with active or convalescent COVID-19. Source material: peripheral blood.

This chain's CDR3 is CASSPPWTSGRAGTDTQYF. DNA of the CDR3: TGTGCCAGCAGCCCGCCTTGGACTAGCGGGAGGGCCGGGACAGATACGCAGTATTTT. The chain carries TRBV3-1 (or the pseudogene TRBV3-2) and TRBJ2-3; 15 bases are a match to TRBD2. Germline assignment: CDR1 LGHDT and CDR2 YNNKEL (reference sequence). The length of the CDR3 is 19 residues. With 4 bases clipped from V and 3 bases from J, the junction kept 11 bases outside the gene matches.